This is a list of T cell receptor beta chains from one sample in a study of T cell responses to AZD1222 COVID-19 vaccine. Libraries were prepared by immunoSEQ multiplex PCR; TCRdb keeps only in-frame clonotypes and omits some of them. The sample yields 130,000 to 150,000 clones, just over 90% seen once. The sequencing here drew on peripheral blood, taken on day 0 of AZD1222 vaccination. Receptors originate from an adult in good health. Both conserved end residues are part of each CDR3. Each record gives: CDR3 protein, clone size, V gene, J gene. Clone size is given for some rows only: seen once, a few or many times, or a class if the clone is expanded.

CDR3 protein: CASSPSSDSHNEQFF
clone size: NA
V gene: TRBV18
J gene: TRBJ2-1

CDR3 protein: CASSYLARGLRNTEAFF
clone size: NA
V gene: TRBV27
J gene: TRBJ1-1

CDR3 protein: CASSPSPGNTEAFF
clone size: NA
V gene: TRBV7-2
J gene: TRBJ1-1

CDR3 protein: CASADRAGEQFF
clone size: NA
V gene: TRBV25-1
J gene: TRBJ2-1

CDR3 protein: CASSSRGGSDTGELFF
clone size: NA
V gene: TRBV7-9
J gene: TRBJ2-2

CDR3 protein: CASSLVGRVYGYTF
clone size: NA
V gene: TRBV7-2
J gene: TRBJ1-2

CDR3 protein: CASSPGTANYGYTF
clone size: NA
V gene: TRBV4-1
J gene: TRBJ1-2

CDR3 protein: CASSLARSNTEAFF
clone size: NA
V gene: TRBV7-9
J gene: TRBJ1-1

CDR3 protein: CASGTGFSEAFF
clone size: NA
V gene: TRBV19
J gene: TRBJ1-1

CDR3 protein: CASTKGTSGSYNEQFF
clone size: NA
V gene: TRBV6-9
J gene: TRBJ2-1

CDR3 protein: CASSVGQAGPQNTIYF
clone size: NA
V gene: TRBV13
J gene: TRBJ1-3

CDR3 protein: CASSSNRGPSEKLFF
clone size: NA
V gene: TRBV28
J gene: TRBJ1-4

CDR3 protein: CASSPGQGQGANYGYTF
clone size: NA
V gene: TRBV4-2
J gene: TRBJ1-2

CDR3 protein: CASSETSGALSGANVLTF
clone size: NA
V gene: TRBV2
J gene: TRBJ2-6

CDR3 protein: CASSQSWDRETQYF
clone size: NA
V gene: TRBV6-2/TRBV6-3
J gene: TRBJ2-5

CDR3 protein: CASRPTGSNNEQFF
clone size: NA
V gene: TRBV7-2
J gene: TRBJ2-1

CDR3 protein: CASSSWKMEQYF
clone size: NA
V gene: TRBV12-3/TRBV12-4
J gene: TRBJ2-7

CDR3 protein: CASSVTTRGDTEAFF
clone size: NA
V gene: TRBV19
J gene: TRBJ1-1

CDR3 protein: CASSQSGLARFSYNEQFF
clone size: NA
V gene: TRBV23-1
J gene: TRBJ2-1

CDR3 protein: CAWSASGGGASNEKLFF
clone size: NA
V gene: TRBV30
J gene: TRBJ1-4

CDR3 protein: CASSRGQRGLNTEAFF
clone size: NA
V gene: TRBV6-2/TRBV6-3
J gene: TRBJ1-1

CDR3 protein: CASSLPGQNQPQHF
clone size: once
V gene: TRBV5-4
J gene: TRBJ1-5

CDR3 protein: CARQPRSVMGETQYF
clone size: NA
V gene: TRBV2
J gene: TRBJ2-5

CDR3 protein: CASSLVGGSEQYF
clone size: NA
V gene: TRBV7-8
J gene: TRBJ2-7

CDR3 protein: CASSRGWVSDTQYF
clone size: once
V gene: TRBV6-5
J gene: TRBJ2-3

CDR3 protein: CASPGDGEPSTDTQYF
clone size: NA
V gene: TRBV2
J gene: TRBJ2-3

CDR3 protein: CASSLRRNYGYTF
clone size: NA
V gene: TRBV27
J gene: TRBJ1-2

CDR3 protein: CASKPGGPYEQYF
clone size: NA
V gene: TRBV6-5
J gene: TRBJ2-7

CDR3 protein: CASTQRQGPNYGYTF
clone size: once
V gene: TRBV7-9
J gene: TRBJ1-2

CDR3 protein: CASSYRLNTEAFF
clone size: NA
V gene: TRBV7-7
J gene: TRBJ1-1

CDR3 protein: CASSNQETQYF
clone size: NA
V gene: TRBV11-3
J gene: TRBJ2-5

CDR3 protein: CANLLPGLPVGETQYF
clone size: once
V gene: TRBV2
J gene: TRBJ2-5

CDR3 protein: CASSPGQGYGYTF
clone size: NA
V gene: TRBV7-3
J gene: TRBJ1-2

CDR3 protein: CASSLRAGFRYEQYF
clone size: NA
V gene: TRBV7-2
J gene: TRBJ2-7

CDR3 protein: CASSQEGTDSGNTIYF
clone size: NA
V gene: TRBV4-2
J gene: TRBJ1-3

CDR3 protein: CASSPTSSREFF
clone size: NA
V gene: TRBV27
J gene: TRBJ2-1

CDR3 protein: CASSSVTGLGQYF
clone size: NA
V gene: TRBV11-1
J gene: TRBJ2-7

CDR3 protein: CARSFIRTAHRNGNQPQHF
clone size: NA
V gene: TRBV5-3
J gene: TRBJ1-5

CDR3 protein: CAWSMGTANTIYF
clone size: NA
V gene: TRBV30
J gene: TRBJ1-3

CDR3 protein: CATSRPPDRATGNTIYF
clone size: NA
V gene: TRBV15
J gene: TRBJ1-3

CDR3 protein: CASSRYTSGSSYNEQFF
clone size: NA
V gene: TRBV13
J gene: TRBJ2-1

CDR3 protein: CASSQTGLVGRQETQYF
clone size: NA
V gene: TRBV6-6
J gene: TRBJ2-5

CDR3 protein: CASSRLAGEAYEQYF
clone size: NA
V gene: TRBV3-1/TRBV3-2
J gene: TRBJ2-7

CDR3 protein: CATSPMGTSYEQYF
clone size: NA
V gene: TRBV19
J gene: TRBJ2-7

CDR3 protein: CAISVGQVDQPQHF
clone size: NA
V gene: TRBV10-3
J gene: TRBJ1-5

CDR3 protein: CASSEAQTSGGATNTGELFF
clone size: NA
V gene: TRBV2
J gene: TRBJ2-2